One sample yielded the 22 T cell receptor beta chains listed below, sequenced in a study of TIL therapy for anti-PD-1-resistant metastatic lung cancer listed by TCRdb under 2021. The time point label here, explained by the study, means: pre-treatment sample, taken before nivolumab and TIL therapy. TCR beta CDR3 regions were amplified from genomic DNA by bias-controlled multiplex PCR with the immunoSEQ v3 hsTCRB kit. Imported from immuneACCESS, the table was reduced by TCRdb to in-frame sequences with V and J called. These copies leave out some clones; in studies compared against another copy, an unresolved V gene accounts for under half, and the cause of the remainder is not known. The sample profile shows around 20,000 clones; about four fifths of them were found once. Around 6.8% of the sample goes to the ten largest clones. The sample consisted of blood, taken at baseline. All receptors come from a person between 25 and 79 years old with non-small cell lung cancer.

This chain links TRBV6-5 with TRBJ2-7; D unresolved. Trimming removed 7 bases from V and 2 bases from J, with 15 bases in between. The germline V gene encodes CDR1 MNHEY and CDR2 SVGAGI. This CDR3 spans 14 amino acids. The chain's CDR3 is CASNQKGATYEQYF. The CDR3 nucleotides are TGTGCCAGCAACCAAAAGGGCGCAACCTACGAGCAGTACTTC.

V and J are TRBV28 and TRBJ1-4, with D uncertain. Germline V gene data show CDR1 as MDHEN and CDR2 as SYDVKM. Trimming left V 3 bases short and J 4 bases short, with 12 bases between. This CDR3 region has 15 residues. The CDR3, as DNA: TGTGCCAGCAGTTTTTGGCGGCAGCTTAATGAAAAACTGTTTTTT. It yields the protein CASSFWRQLNEKLFF.

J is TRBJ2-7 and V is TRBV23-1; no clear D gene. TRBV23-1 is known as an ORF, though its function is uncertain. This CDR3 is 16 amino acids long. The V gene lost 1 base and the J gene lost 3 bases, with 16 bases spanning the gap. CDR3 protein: CASSQCPGHGFYEQYF. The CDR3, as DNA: TGCGCCAGCAGTCAATGCCCAGGCCACGGTTTCTACGAGCAGTACTTC.

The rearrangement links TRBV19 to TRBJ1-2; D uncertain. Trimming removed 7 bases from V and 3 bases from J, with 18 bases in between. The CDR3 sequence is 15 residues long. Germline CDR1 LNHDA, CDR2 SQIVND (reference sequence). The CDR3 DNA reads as TGTGCCAGTAAGTCTGTGTCTATCCGGGACTATGGCTACACCTTC. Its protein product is CASKSVSIRDYGYTF. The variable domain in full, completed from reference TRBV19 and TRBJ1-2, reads DGGITQSPKYLFRKEGQNVTLSCEQNLNHDAMYWYRQDPGQGLRLIYYSQIVNDFQKGDIAEGYSVSREKKESFPLTVTSAQKNPTAFYLCASKSVSIRDYGYTFGSGTRLTVV.

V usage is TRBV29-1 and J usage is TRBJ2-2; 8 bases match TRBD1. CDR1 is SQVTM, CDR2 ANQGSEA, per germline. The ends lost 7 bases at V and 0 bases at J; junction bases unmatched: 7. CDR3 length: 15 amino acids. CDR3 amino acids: CSGRQGSTNTGELFF. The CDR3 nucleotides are TGCAGCGGCCGACAGGGGTCAACGAACACCGGGGAGCTGTTTTTT.

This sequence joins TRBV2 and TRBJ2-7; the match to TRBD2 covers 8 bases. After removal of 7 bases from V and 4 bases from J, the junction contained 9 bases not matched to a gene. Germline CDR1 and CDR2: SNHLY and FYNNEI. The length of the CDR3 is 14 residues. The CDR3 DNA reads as TGTGCCAGCAATTTCAAGCGGGGGAGTTACGAGCAGTACTTC. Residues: CASNFKRGSYEQYF. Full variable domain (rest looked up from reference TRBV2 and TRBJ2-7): EPEVTQTPSHQVTQMGQEVILRCVPISNHLYFYWYRQILGQKVEFLVSFYNNEISEKSEIFDDQFSVERPDGSNFTLKIRSTKLEDSAMYFCASNFKRGSYEQYFGPGTRLTVT.

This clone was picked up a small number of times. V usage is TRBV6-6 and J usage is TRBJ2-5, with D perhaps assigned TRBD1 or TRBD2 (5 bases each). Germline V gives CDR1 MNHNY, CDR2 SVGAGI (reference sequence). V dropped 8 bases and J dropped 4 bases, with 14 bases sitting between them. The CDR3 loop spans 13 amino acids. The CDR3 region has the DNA TGTGCCAGCGCCTTGCCGGGGACAGAGACCCAGTACTTC. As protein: CASALPGTETQYF.

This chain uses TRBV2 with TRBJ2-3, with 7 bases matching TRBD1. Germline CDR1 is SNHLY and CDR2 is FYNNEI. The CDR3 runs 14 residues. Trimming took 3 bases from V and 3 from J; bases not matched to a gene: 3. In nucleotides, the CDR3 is TGTGCCAGCAGTGACAGGGGGTTGACAGATACGCAGTATTTT. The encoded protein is CASSDRGLTDTQYF. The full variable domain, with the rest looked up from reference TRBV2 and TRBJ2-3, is EPEVTQTPSHQVTQMGQEVILRCVPISNHLYFYWYRQILGQKVEFLVSFYNNEISEKSEIFDDQFSVERPDGSNFTLKIRSTKLEDSAMYFCASSDRGLTDTQYFGPGTRLTVL.

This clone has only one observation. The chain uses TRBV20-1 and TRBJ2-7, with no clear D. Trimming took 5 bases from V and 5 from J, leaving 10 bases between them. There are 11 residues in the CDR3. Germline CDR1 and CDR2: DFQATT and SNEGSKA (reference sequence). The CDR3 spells CSALTRDEQYF. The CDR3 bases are TGCAGTGCTCTTACACGCGACGAGCAGTACTTC.

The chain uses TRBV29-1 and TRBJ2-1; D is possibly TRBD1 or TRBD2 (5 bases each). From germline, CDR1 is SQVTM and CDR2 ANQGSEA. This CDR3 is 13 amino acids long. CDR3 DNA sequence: TGCGCCGGTGGGGGAATACTATCAAATGAGCAGTTCTTC. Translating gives CAGGGILSNEQFF.

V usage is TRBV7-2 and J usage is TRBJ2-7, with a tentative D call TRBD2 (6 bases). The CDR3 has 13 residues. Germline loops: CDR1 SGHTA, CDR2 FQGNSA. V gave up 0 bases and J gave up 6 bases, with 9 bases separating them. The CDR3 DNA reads TGTGCCAGCAGCTTAGCGCGGGGCGGCGAGCAGTACTTC. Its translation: CASSLARGGEQYF.

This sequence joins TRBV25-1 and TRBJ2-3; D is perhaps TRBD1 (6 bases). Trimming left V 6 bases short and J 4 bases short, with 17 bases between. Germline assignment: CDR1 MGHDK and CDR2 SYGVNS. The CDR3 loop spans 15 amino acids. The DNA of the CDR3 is TGTGCCAGCAGGGACACAACAGGGACCGCAGATACGCAGTATTTT. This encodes CASRDTTGTADTQYF.

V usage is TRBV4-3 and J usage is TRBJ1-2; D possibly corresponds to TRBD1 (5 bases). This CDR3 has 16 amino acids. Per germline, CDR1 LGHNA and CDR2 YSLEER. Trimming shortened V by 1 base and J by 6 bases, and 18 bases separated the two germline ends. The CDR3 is CASSQVSRPGKNGYTF. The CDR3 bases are TGCGCCAGCAGCCAAGTTTCTCGGCCAGGGAAGAATGGCTACACCTTC.

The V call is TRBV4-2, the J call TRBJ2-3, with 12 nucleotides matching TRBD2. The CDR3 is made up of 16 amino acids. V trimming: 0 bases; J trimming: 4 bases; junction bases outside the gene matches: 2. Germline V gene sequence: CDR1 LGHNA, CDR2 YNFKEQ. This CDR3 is CASSQDLAGGADTQYF. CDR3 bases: TGTGCCAGCAGCCAAGATCTAGCGGGGGGGGCAGATACGCAGTATTTT.

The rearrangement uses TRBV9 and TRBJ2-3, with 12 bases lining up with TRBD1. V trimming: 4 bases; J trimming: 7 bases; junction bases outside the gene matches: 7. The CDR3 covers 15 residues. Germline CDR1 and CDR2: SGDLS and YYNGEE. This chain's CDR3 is CASSRGTGGAYTQYF. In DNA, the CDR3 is TGTGCCAGCAGCCGGGGGACAGGGGGCGCGTATACGCAGTATTTT.

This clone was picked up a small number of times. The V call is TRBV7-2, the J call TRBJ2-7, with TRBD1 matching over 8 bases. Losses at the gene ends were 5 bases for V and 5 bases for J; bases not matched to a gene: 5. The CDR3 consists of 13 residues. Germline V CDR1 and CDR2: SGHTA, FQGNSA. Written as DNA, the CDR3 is TGTGCCAGCAGCCCCAGGGGGCGTGACGAGCAGTACTTC. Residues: CASSPRGRDEQYF.

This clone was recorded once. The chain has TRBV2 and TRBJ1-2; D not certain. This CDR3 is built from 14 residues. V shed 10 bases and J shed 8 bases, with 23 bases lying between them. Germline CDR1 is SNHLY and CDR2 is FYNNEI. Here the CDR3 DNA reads TGTGCCACCAAATTCCAGGTTATGAGAGGGGGCTACACCTTC. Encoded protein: CATKFQVMRGGYTF.

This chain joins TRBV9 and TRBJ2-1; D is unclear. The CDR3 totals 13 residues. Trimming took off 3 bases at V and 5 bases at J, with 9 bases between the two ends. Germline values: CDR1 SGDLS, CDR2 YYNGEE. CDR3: CASSASPNNEQFF. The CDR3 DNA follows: TGTGCCAGCAGCGCATCCCCTAACAATGAGCAGTTCTTC.

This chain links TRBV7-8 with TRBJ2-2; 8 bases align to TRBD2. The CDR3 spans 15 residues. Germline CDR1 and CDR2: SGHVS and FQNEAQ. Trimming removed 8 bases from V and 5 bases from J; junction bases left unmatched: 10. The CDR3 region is CASFSGTSNTGELFF. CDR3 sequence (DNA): TGTGCCAGCTTTTCCGGGACTAGTAATACCGGGGAGCTGTTTTTT.

The CDR3 bases are TGCGCCAGCAGCCTCAGGACTAGCGGGAGTTCAGATACGCAGTATTTT. The encoded protein is CASSLRTSGSSDTQYF. This sequence joins TRBV5-1 and TRBJ2-3; 13 positions match TRBD2. Germline trimming cut 4 bases from V and 4 bases from J; bases unmatched to any gene: 6. This CDR3 contains 16 residues. CDR1 and CDR2 (germline): SGHRS, YFSETQ.

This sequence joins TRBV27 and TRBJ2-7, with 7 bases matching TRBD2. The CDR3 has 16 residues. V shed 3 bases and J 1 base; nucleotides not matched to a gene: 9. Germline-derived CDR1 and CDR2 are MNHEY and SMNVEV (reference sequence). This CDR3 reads CASSFGGGWRSYEQYF. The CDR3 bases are TGTGCCAGCAGTTTTGGGGGGGGGTGGAGGTCCTACGAGCAGTACTTC.

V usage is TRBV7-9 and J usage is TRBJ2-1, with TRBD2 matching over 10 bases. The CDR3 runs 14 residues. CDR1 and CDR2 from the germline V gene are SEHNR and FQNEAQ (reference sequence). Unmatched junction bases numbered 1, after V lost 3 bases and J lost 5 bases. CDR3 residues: CASSFGTSDNEQFF. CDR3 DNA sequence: TGTGCCAGCAGCTTCGGGACTAGCGACAATGAGCAGTTCTTC.